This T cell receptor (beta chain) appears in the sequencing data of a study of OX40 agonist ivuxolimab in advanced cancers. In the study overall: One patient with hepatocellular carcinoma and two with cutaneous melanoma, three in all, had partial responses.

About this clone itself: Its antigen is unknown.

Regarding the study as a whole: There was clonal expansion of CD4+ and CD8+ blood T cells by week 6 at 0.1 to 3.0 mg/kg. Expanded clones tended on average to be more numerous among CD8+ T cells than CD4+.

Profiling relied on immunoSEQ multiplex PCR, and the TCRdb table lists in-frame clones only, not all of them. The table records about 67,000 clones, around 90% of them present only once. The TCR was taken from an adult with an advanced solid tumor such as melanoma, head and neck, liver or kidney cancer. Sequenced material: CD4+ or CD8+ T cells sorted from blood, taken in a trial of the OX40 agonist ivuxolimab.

For the CDR3, the DNA is TGTGCCAGCAGCGCGAAGTATGGAGCGTTGGAAGCTTTCTTT. This translates into CASSAKYGALEAFF. V gene TRBV11-2 combines with J gene TRBJ1-1; D gene ambiguous. Trimming removed 5 bases at V and 8 bases at J, with 18 bases between. The CDR3 totals 14 residues. From germline, CDR1 is SGHAT and CDR2 FQNNGV.